This entry concerns a single T cell receptor beta chain. As yet, its antigen is unknown. The data derive from a study of CD8+ T cells in alopecia areata. In the study overall: The tofacitinib course ran for 6 to 18 months and was followed by 6 months off drug.

V was clipped by 5 bases and J by 4 bases, with 15 bases between them. The germline V gene has CDR1 LNHDA and CDR2 SQIVND (reference sequence). This CDR3 has 15 amino acids. Treatment denoted: oral pan-JAK inhibitor, 5-10 mg twice daily. Findings of the study overall: Although TCR sharing was seen in mice, sharing across patients was less clear, possibly for HLA-related reasons. Greater clonality was observed in lesional scalp samples, especially alopecia totalis/universalis, versus normal scalp. Both scalp clonality and the expanded CD8+ clones among the top 100 showed a significant decrease with tofacitinib.

cDNA prepared by RNA extraction and subsequent reverse transcription served as the template for sequencing. Generated by immunoSEQ multiplex PCR, the TCRdb table keeps only in-frame clones and is missing some. Counted here are approximately 160,000 clones, around 60% occurring once; the ten biggest clones make up 13% to 15%. V and J are TRBV19 and TRBJ1-5; tentatively, D is TRBD1 (6 bases). This specimen consisted of CD4+ T cells sorted from blood, obtained at week 24, from a patient treated with tofacitinib. The sequence came from a human donor with alopecia areata. The CDR3 loop reads CASSQQGLGNQPQHF. The CDR3 DNA sequence: TGTGCCAGTAGTCAGCAGGGGTTAGGAAATCAGCCCCAGCATTTT.